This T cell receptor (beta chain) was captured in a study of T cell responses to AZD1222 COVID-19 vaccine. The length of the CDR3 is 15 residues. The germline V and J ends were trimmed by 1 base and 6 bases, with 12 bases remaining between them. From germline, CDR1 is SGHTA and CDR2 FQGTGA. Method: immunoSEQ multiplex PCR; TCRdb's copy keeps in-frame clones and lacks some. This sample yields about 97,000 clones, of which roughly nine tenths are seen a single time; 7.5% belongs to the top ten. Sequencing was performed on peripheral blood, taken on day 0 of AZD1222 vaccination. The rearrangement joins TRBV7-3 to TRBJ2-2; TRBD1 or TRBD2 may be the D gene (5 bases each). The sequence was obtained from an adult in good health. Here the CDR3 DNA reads TGTGCCAGCAGCTTAATGGGGGAAAGGTCCGGGGAGCTGTTTTTT. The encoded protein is CASSLMGERSGELFF.